This T cell receptor (beta chain) was identified in a study of cytomegalovirus exposure and HLA in healthy donors. Study findings and constraints: Subsequent analysis showed first-cohort TCR clusters tending to co-occur in 120 validation repertoires. The listing of roughly 160 TCR beta chains classed them as cytomegalovirus-associated. Rare TCR sequences predominated, though certain public TCRs were found in many donors. Diagnosis of cytomegalovirus status made by the classifier reportedly showed high specificity and sensitivity.

The data were produced by immunoSEQ multiplex PCR, yet TCRdb's version contains in-frame clones alone and is incomplete. The sample yields about 50,000 clones, around nine tenths seen once. Remarks on this clone: Its matching antigen is unknown.

Germline V gene data show CDR1 as MNHEY and CDR2 as SVGAGI. The V segment lost 0 bases and the J segment 8 bases; nucleotides outside the gene matches: 2. The CDR3 contains 14 residues. The TCR comes from a young man in good health and CMV-seronegative. The sample taken for sequencing was PBMCs. This chain uses TRBV6-5 with TRBJ2-1, with 9 bases matching TRBD1. As DNA, the CDR3 is TGTGCCAGCAGTTACTCGGACAGGGGACATGAGCAGTTCTTC. Protein sequence: CASSYSDRGHEQFF.